A selection of T cell receptor beta chains follows, all from one sample in a study of cytomegalovirus exposure and HLA in healthy donors. Libraries were prepared by immunoSEQ multiplex PCR; TCRdb keeps only in-frame clonotypes and omits some of them. The sample lists some 150,000 clones; roughly 80% were seen once. The sequenced sample consisted of PBMCs. These receptors came from a man between 18 and 29 years old in good health and CMV-seropositive. Each CDR3 is given with its conserved first and last residue. A D gene is named only where the DNA matches it firmly. Not all rows give a size; the values are once, few, many and, for expanded clones, a class.

j_gene	d_gene	abundance	v_gene	CDR3aa	CDR3nt
TRBJ1-6	-	-	TRBV5-6	CASSLGELYNSPLHF	TGTGCCAGCAGCCTAGGGGAACTGTATAATTCACCCCTCCACTTT
TRBJ2-7	TRBD1	-	TRBV12-5	CASAPDGRTGLRGEQYF	TGTGCTAGTGCCCCCGACGGCAGGACAGGGTTACGTGGGGAGCAGTACTTC
TRBJ1-3	-	-	TRBV2	CASSDRNRASRDTIYF	TGTGCCAGCAGTGACCGTAACAGGGCTAGTAGGGACACCATATATTTT
TRBJ2-7	-	-	TRBV19	CASSIDFAYEQYF	TGTGCCAGTAGTATCGACTTCGCCTACGAGCAGTACTTC
TRBJ2-2	-	-	TRBV30	CAWSLTPLGTGELFF	TGTGCCTGGAGTTTGACTCCCCTGGGTACCGGGGAGCTGTTTTTT
TRBJ1-2	TRBD1	-	TRBV7-9	CASSLTGGLYGYTF	TGTGCCAGCAGCTTAACAGGGGGCCTCTATGGCTACACCTTC
TRBJ1-1	TRBD1	-	TRBV5-1	CASSIGTGPNTEAFF	TGCGCCAGCAGCATCGGGACAGGTCCGAACACTGAAGCTTTCTTT
TRBJ2-5	-	-	TRBV7-2	CASSFGLQETQYF	TGTGCCAGCAGCTTTGGGCTCCAAGAGACCCAGTACTTC
TRBJ1-1	TRBD1	-	TRBV30	CAWRDRGKDTEAFF	TGTGCCTGGAGGGACAGGGGAAAGGACACTGAAGCTTTCTTT
TRBJ1-5	-	once	TRBV7-6	CASSLETDQPQHF	TGTGCCAGCAGCTTAGAGACAGATCAGCCCCAGCATTTT
TRBJ2-5	-	-	TRBV10-3	CAVQDQETQYF	TGTGCCGTACAGGACCAAGAGACCCAGTACTTC
TRBJ2-5	-	-	TRBV5-4	CASSLVGDTETQYF	TGTGCCAGCAGCTTGGTCGGGGATACAGAGACCCAGTACTTC
TRBJ1-1	-	-	TRBV2	CASSAPGGNTEAFF	TGTGCCAGCAGTGCCCCGGGGGGGAACACTGAAGCTTTCTTT
TRBJ2-2	-	-	TRBV2	CATEYRGVANTGELFF	TGTGCCACAGAGTACCGCGGGGTAGCGAACACCGGGGAGCTGTTTTTT
TRBJ1-5	TRBD1	-	TRBV18	CASSEGTGGHQPQHF	TGTGCCAGCTCAGAAGGGACAGGGGGTCATCAGCCCCAGCATTTT
TRBJ1-1	-	-	TRBV4-1	CASSQDQKNTEAFF	TGCGCCAGCAGCCAAGACCAGAAGAACACTGAAGCTTTCTTT
TRBJ1-1	-	-	TRBV6-5	CASSYGRNTEAFF	TGTGCCAGCAGTTACGGTAGAAACACTGAAGCTTTCTTT
TRBJ1-5	TRBD1	-	TRBV4-1	CASSQGTGGNQPQHF	TGCGCCAGCAGCCAAGGTACAGGGGGAAATCAGCCCCAGCATTTT
TRBJ2-1	-	-	TRBV5-4	CASSTPYRSPNEQFF	TGTGCCAGCAGCACGCCCTATCGGTCCCCCAATGAGCAGTTCTTC
TRBJ1-5	-	-	TRBV6-4	CASSDSTGQPQHF	TGTGCCAGCAGTGACTCGACGGGACAGCCCCAGCATTTT
TRBJ1-1	TRBD1	-	TRBV7-8	CASSSGGTGNTEAFF	TGTGCCAGCAGCTCAGGGGGGACAGGGAACACTGAAGCTTTCTTT
TRBJ2-6	TRBD1	-	TRBV6-1	CASSGDSSGANVLTF	TGTGCCAGCAGTGGGGACAGCTCTGGGGCCAACGTCCTGACTTTC
TRBJ2-1	-	once	TRBV9	CASSVLGGYNEQFF	TGTGCCAGCAGCGTATTAGGCGGTTACAATGAGCAGTTCTTC
TRBJ1-5	-	-	TRBV19	CASRTTAYSNQPQHF	TGTGCCAGTAGAACGACAGCATATAGCAATCAGCCCCAGCATTTT
TRBJ2-2	-	few	TRBV15	CATSRDSALEAGELFF	TGTGCCACCAGCAGAGATTCGGCATTGGAGGCCGGGGAGCTGTTTTTT
TRBJ2-3	-	-	TRBV9	CASSVARLAQEVTDTQYF	TGTGCCAGCAGCGTAGCGAGATTGGCGCAGGAAGTCACAGATACGCAGTATTTT
TRBJ1-1	-	-	TRBV5-6	CASSLSQGWNTEAFF	TGTGCCAGCAGCTTGTCGCAGGGGTGGAACACTGAAGCTTTCTTT
TRBJ2-7	-	-	TRBV4-3	CASSQEQGNEQYF	TGCGCCAGCAGCCAGGAACAGGGTAACGAGCAGTACTTC
TRBJ2-1	TRBD2	-	TRBV6-1	CASSWTRVNEQFF	TGTGCCAGCAGTTGGACTAGAGTCAATGAGCAGTTCTTC
TRBJ1-3	TRBD1	-	TRBV6-6	CASSYRGQGGNTIYF	TGTGCCAGCAGTTACCGAGGACAGGGTGGAAACACCATATATTTT
TRBJ1-1	TRBD1	-	TRBV6-5	CASSTRQGQTEAFF	TGTGCCAGCAGTACTCGACAGGGGCAGACTGAAGCTTTCTTT
TRBJ2-7	TRBD1	-	TRBV7-2	CASSLVAGDRGYF	TGTGCCAGCAGCTTAGTGGCTGGGGACAGGGGCTACTTC
TRBJ1-4	-	few	TRBV29-1	CSVVPSGANEKLFF	TGCAGCGTTGTACCATCAGGGGCTAATGAAAAACTGTTTTTT
TRBJ1-5	-	-	TRBV27	CAIVGLPSDNQPQHF	TGTGCCATCGTTGGACTCCCGTCGGACAATCAGCCCCAGCATTTT
TRBJ2-7	-	-	TRBV21-1	CASSKDKNEQYF	TGTGCCAGCAGCAAAGACAAAAACGAGCAGTACTTC
TRBJ2-1	-	-	TRBV6-6	CASSGGAQGEQFF	TGTGCCAGCAGTGGGGGGGCGCAAGGTGAGCAGTTCTTC
TRBJ2-5	-	-	TRBV7-2	CASSLVGGLVETQYF	TGTGCCAGCAGCTTAGTCGGCGGGCTAGTGGAGACCCAGTACTTC
TRBJ2-7	-	-	TRBV27	CASKYGSSYEQYF	TGTGCCAGCAAGTACGGTAGCTCCTACGAGCAGTACTTC
TRBJ1-1	-	-	TRBV30	CAWRVPGGPEAFF	TGTGCCTGGAGGGTCCCCGGGGGGCCTGAAGCTTTCTTT
TRBJ2-2	TRBD2	-	TRBV5-6	CASRSGGRNTGELFF	TGTGCCAGCAGAAGCGGGGGGAGAAACACCGGGGAGCTGTTTTTT
TRBJ1-2	TRBD1	-	TRBV7-9	CASSLDRGDYGYTF	TGTGCCAGCAGCCTCGACAGGGGGGACTATGGCTACACCTTC
TRBJ1-3	TRBD1	-	TRBV18	CASSLAGTVGGSGNTIYF	TGTGCCAGCTCACTCGCGGGGACAGTAGGAGGCTCTGGAAACACCATATATTTT
TRBJ1-1	-	-	TRBV6-5	CASSSTVNTEAFF	TGTGCCAGCAGTTCCACGGTGAACACTGAAGCTTTCTTT
TRBJ2-7	-	-	TRBV2	CASSDVLPLSYEQYF	TGTGCCAGCAGCGATGTCTTACCCCTATCCTACGAGCAGTACTTC
TRBJ2-7	TRBD2	-	TRBV14	CASSHPGTSRSYEQYF	TGTGCCAGCAGCCACCCTGGGACTAGCAGAAGCTACGAGCAGTACTTC
TRBJ1-2	TRBD1	-	TRBV7-2	CASSQGWTGGTSGYTF	TGTGCCAGCAGCCAAGGGTGGACAGGGGGCACGTCTGGCTACACCTTC
TRBJ1-4	TRBD1	-	TRBV30	CAALPGQVNEKLFF	TGTGCCGCTCTTCCGGGACAGGTTAATGAAAAACTGTTTTTT
TRBJ1-1	-	-	TRBV5-4	CASVGGAGTEAFF	TGTGCCAGCGTTGGGGGGGCAGGTACTGAAGCTTTCTTT
TRBJ1-2	-	-	TRBV5-1	CASSLEQGRDGYTF	TGCGCCAGCAGCTTGGAACAGGGAAGGGATGGCTACACCTTC
TRBJ1-2	-	once	TRBV6-5	CASSYGRNYGYTF	TGTGCCAGCAGTTATGGCAGAAACTATGGCTACACCTTC
TRBJ1-2	-	-	TRBV30	CAWSVDWAGGYTF	TGTGCCTGGAGTGTAGACTGGGCGGGGGGCTACACCTTC
TRBJ2-1	TRBD2	-	TRBV7-2	CASSVRLAGGEQFF	TGTGCCAGCAGCGTAAGACTAGCGGGAGGTGAGCAGTTCTTC
TRBJ2-7	-	-	TRBV6-5	CASSYSATRSYEQYF	TGTGCCAGCAGTTATAGTGCAACTCGGTCCTACGAGCAGTACTTC
TRBJ2-6	TRBD1	-	TRBV25-1	CASSGRDTGQGRLKTF	TGTGCCAGCAGTGGACGAGATACGGGACAGGGGAGGTTGAAAACTTTC
TRBJ2-7	-	-	TRBV4-2	CASSQAGVEQYF	TGTGCCAGCAGCCAAGCAGGGGTCGAGCAGTACTTC